The text below deals with one T cell receptor (beta chain). The data belong to a study of control samples from healthy donors and cancer patients. The germline V and J ends were trimmed by 0 bases and 0 bases, with 3 bases remaining between them. This CDR3 comprises 13 residues. In germline, CDR1 is SGHRS, CDR2 YFSETQ. Only in-frame clones appear in the TCRdb table, and some are missing; sequencing was by immunoSEQ multiplex PCR. The sample includes 70,000 to 75,000 clones, about 95% of them seen just once. The source is a woman aged 25 to 45 in good health. Sequenced input: blood. The chain carries TRBV5-1 and TRBJ1-1; D uncertain. The CDR3 here is CASSLEVNTEAFF. CDR3 DNA: TGCGCCAGCAGCTTGGAGGTGAACACTGAAGCTTTCTTT.